This T cell receptor beta chain was sequenced during a study of T cells in Graves' hyperthyroidism and ophthalmopathy. It was RNA transcripts that yielded the amplified TCR beta CDR3 regions. HTBI primers were the set used in a first-round RT-PCR of the TCR CDR3. Via MiXCR, TCRdb re-called the multiplex PCR reads, giving one row per CDR3 protein. The sample lists 45,000 to 55,000 distinct CDR3 sequences, 45% to 65% seen once, with 34% in the top ten. The CDR3 is made up of 14 amino acids. V lost 6 bases, J lost 10 bases, and 16 bases lay in between. Sequencing input: peripheral blood or thyroid tissue (not recorded which). V and J are TRBV12-3 or TRBV12-4 and TRBJ1-6; a weak D match, TRBD1 (5 bases). The clonotype originates from a man aged 18-30 years with Graves' hyperthyroidism. The CDR3 is CASSFAGLGSPLHF. Written as DNA, the CDR3 is TGTGCCAGCAGCTTCGCAGGGCTAGGATCACCCCTCCACTTT.